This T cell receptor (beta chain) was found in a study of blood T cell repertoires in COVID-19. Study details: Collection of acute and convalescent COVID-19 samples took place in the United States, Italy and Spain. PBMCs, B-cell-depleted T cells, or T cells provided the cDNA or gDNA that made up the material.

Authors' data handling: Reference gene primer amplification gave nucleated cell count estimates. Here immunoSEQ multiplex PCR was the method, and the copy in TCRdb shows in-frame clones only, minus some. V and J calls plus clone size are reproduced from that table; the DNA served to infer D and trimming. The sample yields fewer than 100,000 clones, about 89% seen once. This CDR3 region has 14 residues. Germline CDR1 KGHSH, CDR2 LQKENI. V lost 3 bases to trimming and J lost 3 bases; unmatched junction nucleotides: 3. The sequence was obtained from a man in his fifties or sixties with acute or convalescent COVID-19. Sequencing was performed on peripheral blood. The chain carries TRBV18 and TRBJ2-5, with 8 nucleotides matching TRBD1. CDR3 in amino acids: CASSPRTGKETQYF. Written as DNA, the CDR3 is TGTGCCAGCTCACCCCGGACAGGGAAAGAGACCCAGTACTTC.